This TCR beta chain is drawn from a study of identical twins. The study, taken as a whole, reports: While abundant cord blood beta clonotypes carried fewer insertions, memory repertoires showed no such pattern.

TCRdb re-called the 5' RACE reads through MiXCR, storing one row per CDR3 protein. The sample carries around 570,000 distinct CDR3 sequences, over 8.5% recorded once. Trimming removed 3 bases at V and 3 bases at J, with 13 bases between. Germline values: CDR1 SGHDN, CDR2 FVKESK. The CDR3 has 15 residues. About this clonotype: Its antigen is not known.

The same specimen was also included in a second study, on yellow fever vaccine responses in identical twins.

The sequencing sample was made of PBMCs. The clonotype originates from a woman in her late teens or twenties in good health. The chain employs TRBV14 and TRBJ2-3; possibly TRBD1 for D (5 bases). This chain's CDR3 is CASSHSDRLTDTQYF. DNA of the CDR3: TGTGCCAGCAGCCATAGTGACAGACTTACAGATACGCAGTATTTT.